A single sample gave rise to the 21 T cell receptor beta chains below, sequenced in a study of radiotherapy plus CTLA-4 blockade in lung cancer (dated by TCRdb to the late 2010s). Library preparation was by the immunoSEQ multiplex PCR assay. Imported from immuneACCESS, the table was reduced by TCRdb to in-frame sequences with V and J called. These copies leave out some clones; in studies compared against another copy, an unresolved V gene accounts for under half, and the cause of the remainder is not known. This sample has around 70,000 clones in its table, and under 85% of those were observed once. The leading ten clones occupy less than 5% of the sample. Here the sequenced sample was peripheral blood, taken from a patient treated with radiotherapy plus ipilimumab. All receptors come from a human donor with non-small cell lung cancer who had a partial response to radiotherapy plus ipilimumab.

This chain links TRBV5-1 with TRBJ2-1; TRBD2 agrees at 11 bases. After removal of 0 bases from V and 12 bases from J, the junction contained 8 bases not matched to a gene. The length of the CDR3 is 15 residues. Germline V gene data show CDR1 as SGHRS and CDR2 as YFSETQ. This CDR3 is CASSLGLAGPTGQFF. CDR3 DNA: TGCGCCAGCAGCTTGGGACTAGCGGGACCTACGGGGCAGTTCTTC.

The genes are TRBV4-1 and TRBJ1-1; TRBD1 aligns across 7 bases. Per the germline V gene, CDR1 is MGHRA and CDR2 is YSYEKL. V lost 4 bases, J lost 0 bases, and 2 bases stayed unmatched. CDR3 size: 14 residues. CDR3 DNA sequence: TGCGCCAGCAGCCTGGGACAGTTGAACACTGAAGCTTTCTTT. As protein: CASSLGQLNTEAFF.

The chain is built from TRBV7-3 and TRBJ2-1; TRBD2 aligns across 10 bases. CDR1 and CDR2 (germline): SGHTA, FQGTGA. The junction had 5 bases not matched to a gene; V was cut back by 6 bases and J by 3 bases. This CDR3 is 15 amino acids long. In DNA form, the CDR3 reads TGTGCCAGCAGTCTCCTAGCGGGAGTCTACAATGAGCAGTTCTTC. It codes for CASSLLAGVYNEQFF.

V gene TRBV6-4 combines with J gene TRBJ2-2, with D possibly matching TRBD1 (6 bases). Trimming shortened V by 6 bases and J by 6 bases, and 14 bases separated the two germline ends. CDR3 length: 14 residues. Per the germline V gene, CDR1 is MRHNA and CDR2 is SNTAGT. The CDR3 DNA is TGTGCCAGCAGACAGGGTGGTGCCGCCGGGGAGCTGTTTTTT. Protein sequence: CASRQGGAAGELFF.

This chain joins TRBV5-1 and TRBJ2-1, with no clear D. V was shortened by 0 bases and J by 7 bases, with 11 bases between the two germline ends. From germline, CDR1 is SGHRS and CDR2 YFSETQ. The CDR3 extends over 14 amino acids. The CDR3 bases are TGCGCCAGCAGCTTGGCCACGGGTTTAAATGAGCAGTTCTTC. Translation gives CASSLATGLNEQFF.

This rearrangement joins TRBV15 to TRBJ2-7; TRBD2 matches at 8 bases. The germline CDR1 and CDR2 sequences are LNHNV and YYDKDF (reference sequence). The CDR3 runs to 16 residues. V lost 0 bases and J lost 6; bases outside the gene matches: 10. In nucleotides, the CDR3 is TGTGCCACCAGCAGAGATGGCAGCGGGAGAGTCCTCGAGCAGTACTTC. The encoded protein is CATSRDGSGRVLEQYF.

The rearrangement joins TRBV9 to TRBJ2-7, with TRBD2 identical over 12 bases. Trimming cost V 4 bases and J 0 bases; bases outside gene matches: 11. CDR3 length: 18 residues. From germline, CDR1 is SGDLS and CDR2 YYNGEE. DNA of the CDR3: TGTGCCAGCAGCCCAGAGGGGACTAGCGGGTCCGACTCCTACGAGCAGTACTTC. It specifies CASSPEGTSGSDSYEQYF.

J is TRBJ2-3 and V is TRBV5-1; 10 bases fit TRBD1. The CDR3 has 16 residues. Per germline, CDR1 SGHRS and CDR2 YFSETQ. The V and J ends lost 4 bases and 3 bases, in that order; junction bases with no gene match: 8. CDR3 in amino acids: CASSPTGTGVTDTQYF. Here the CDR3 DNA reads TGCGCCAGCAGCCCCACGGGGACAGGGGTGACAGATACGCAGTATTTT.

This chain links TRBV9 with TRBJ2-7, with D perhaps matching TRBD1 (6 bases). This CDR3 comprises 15 residues. The V end lost 4 bases, the J end lost 2 bases, and 16 bases lay between the germline ends. Germline V gene sequence: CDR1 SGDLS, CDR2 YYNGEE. This chain's CDR3 is CASSPGADSTYEQYF. The CDR3 nucleotides read TGTGCCAGCAGCCCAGGGGCGGACTCAACCTACGAGCAGTACTTC.

V and J are TRBV4-1 and TRBJ1-1, with D possibly TRBD1 on 6 matching bases. This CDR3 contains 16 residues. The V end lost 1 base, the J end lost 1 base, and 13 bases lay between the germline ends. Germline-derived CDR1 and CDR2 are MGHRA and YSYEKL. As DNA, the CDR3 is TGCGCCAGCAGCCAAGTCTGGGAGGGGGGGAACACTGAAGCTTTCTTT. Protein sequence: CASSQVWEGGNTEAFF.

The chain couples TRBV6-1 to TRBJ2-5, with TRBD1 as a possible D gene (6 bases). CDR1 and CDR2 (germline): MNHNS, SASEGT. The CDR3 consists of 15 residues. Trimming pared 2 bases from V and 2 bases from J, leaving 12 bases between. CDR3 nucleotides: TGTGCCAGCAGTGAAACCAGGGGTTGGCAAGAGACCCAGTACTTC. Its translation: CASSETRGWQETQYF.

The chain recombines TRBV5-1 with TRBJ1-4; D not certain. Per germline, CDR1 SGHRS and CDR2 YFSETQ. The CDR3 contains 16 residues. Trimming cost V 0 bases and J 5 bases, with 14 bases left between them. DNA for the CDR3: TGCGCCAGCAGCTTGGAGCCAGGCAGAGCAAATGAAAAACTGTTTTTT. Translated: CASSLEPGRANEKLFF.

The chain joins TRBV7-9 to TRBJ1-4; D possibly corresponds to TRBD1 (6 bases). This CDR3 comprises 16 residues. The germline gives CDR1 SEHNR, CDR2 FQNEAQ (reference sequence). Deletions cut 2 bases from V and 7 bases from J, with 17 bases between. CDR3 in DNA: TGTGCCAGCAGCTTAAGTGAGATGGTGACAGGTGAAAAACTGTTTTTT. Protein: CASSLSEMVTGEKLFF.

V is TRBV2 and J is TRBJ1-5, with 10 bases aligning to TRBD1. The CDR3 is 14 residues long. V lost 7 bases, J lost 4 bases, and 4 bases stayed unmatched. Germline V gene data show CDR1 as SNHLY and CDR2 as FYNNEI. The CDR3 sequence is CASTLGQGNQPQHF. CDR3 in DNA: TGTGCCAGCACCCTGGGACAGGGGAATCAGCCCCAGCATTTT.

The gene calls are TRBV27 and TRBJ2-7, with 7 bases aligning to TRBD1. V lost 4 bases to trimming and J lost 5 bases; unmatched junction nucleotides: 8. The CDR3 is made up of 14 amino acids. CDR1 MNHEY and CDR2 SMNVEV come from the germline V gene (reference sequence). The CDR3, as DNA: TGTGCCAGCAGTTCAGGGGGTACCCTCAACGAGCAGTACTTC. Translating it yields CASSSGGTLNEQYF.

The chain joins TRBV27 to TRBJ1-1; possible D gene TRBD1, 6 bases. Trimming left V 6 bases short and J 5 bases short, with 16 bases between. The V gene's germline CDR1 is MNHEY and CDR2 SMNVEV (reference sequence). The CDR3 sequence is 14 residues long. CDR3 DNA sequence: TGTGCCAGCAGGGTGAGGGGGGGTTGGACTGAAGCTTTCTTT. Translation gives CASRVRGGWTEAFF.

The rearrangement joins TRBV4-1 to TRBJ2-5; 9 bases agree with TRBD1. Matching the DNA end better, TRBJ2-7 makes the J call doubtful. The CDR3 contains 18 residues. The germline V gene has CDR1 MGHRA and CDR2 YSYEKL. The CDR3 bases are TGCGCCAGCAGCCAAGCCACCCCGGACAGGGGACCCCTCTACGAGCAGTACTTC. This gives the protein CASSQATPDRGPLYEQYF.

Here the CDR3 reads CASTQERVETEAFF. CDR3 nucleotides: TGTGCCAGCACCCAGGAGAGGGTCGAAACTGAAGCTTTCTTT. The V and J genes are TRBV2 and TRBJ1-1, with D unclear. The CDR3 consists of 14 residues. Deletions cut 7 bases from V and 5 bases from J, with 17 bases between. Germline values: CDR1 SNHLY, CDR2 FYNNEI.

The rearrangement joins TRBV6-1 to TRBJ1-5, with D tentatively TRBD1 (6 bases). This CDR3 has 16 residues. V lost 3 bases to trimming and J lost 3 bases, with 15 bases between them. Germline V gene lookup returns CDR1 MNHNS and CDR2 SASEGT. The CDR3 DNA reads TGTGCCAGCAGTGACCCGACGGGACAAATCAATCAGCCCCAGCATTTT. Its protein is CASSDPTGQINQPQHF.

The chain recombines TRBV27 with TRBJ1-2, with 9 nucleotides matching TRBD1. V trimming: 5 bases; J trimming: 5 bases; junction bases outside the gene matches: 15. In germline, CDR1 is MNHEY, CDR2 SMNVEV (reference sequence). This CDR3 is built from 17 residues. CDR3 bases: TGTGCCAGCAGTCCGGGGGGGACAGGGCCGATTGGGTATGGCTACACCTTC. Translated: CASSPGGTGPIGYGYTF.

The V gene is TRBV25-1, the J gene TRBJ2-2; no clear D gene. The CDR3 has 11 residues. V shed 7 bases and J shed 6 bases, with 6 bases lying between them. Germline V gene data show CDR1 as MGHDK and CDR2 as SYGVNS. The CDR3 sequence: CASTRAGELFF. The CDR3, as DNA: TGTGCCAGCACTAGAGCCGGGGAGCTGTTTTTT. Filled out from reference TRBV25-1 and TRBJ2-2, the complete variable domain reads EADIYQTPRYLVIGTGKKITLECSQTMGHDKMYWYQQDPGMELHLIHYSYGVNSTEKGDLSSESTVSRIRTEHFPLTLESARPSHTSQYLCASTRAGELFFGEGSRLTVL.